A single sample is the source of the 2 T cell receptor beta chains below, sequenced in a study of Graves' ophthalmopathy and Graves' hyperthyroidism. CDR3 regions of TCR beta were amplified from RNA transcripts. The first-round RT-PCR employed HTBI primers together with the Qiagen OneStep RT-PCR kit. A multiplex PCR was then performed as the second round. Via MiXCR, TCRdb re-called the multiplex PCR reads, giving one row per CDR3 protein. Of about 400,000 distinct CDR3 sequences in the sample, roughly 20% were seen once. The specimen sequenced was peripheral blood. These receptors all stem from a woman aged 18-30 years with stable Graves' hyperthyroidism.

This chain uses TRBV10-3 with TRBJ2-5; 10 nucleotides line up with TRBD1. Germline V gene sequence: CDR1 ENHRY, CDR2 SYGVKD. V trimming: 6 bases; J trimming: 3 bases; junction bases outside the gene matches: 4. The CDR3 length is 14 residues. The DNA for the CDR3 is TGTGCCATCAGCGTCGGGACAGGGGAAGAGACCCAGTACTTC. Protein: CAISVGTGEETQYF.

This clonotype came up many times. V and J are TRBV12-3 or TRBV12-4 and TRBJ2-7, with TRBD2 identical over 11 bases. The CDR3 consists of 18 residues. Losses at the gene ends were 6 bases for V and 2 bases for J; bases not matched to a gene: 15. CDR3 nucleotide sequence: TGTGCCAGCAGCCCAGGACAGGTGAGACTAGCGGGGACCTACGAGCAGTACTTC. Amino acid sequence: CASSPGQVRLAGTYEQYF.